What follows are 12 T cell receptor beta chains derived from one specimen sequenced in a study of blood T cell repertoires in COVID-19. Data came from immunoSEQ multiplex PCR; TCRdb stores just in-frame clones and leaves some out. This repertoire shows about 150,000 clones, just under 85% found once; its top ten account for approximately 32%. The sequenced sample consisted of peripheral blood. The receptors stem from a woman aged 55-69 years with acute or convalescent COVID-19.

The rearrangement links TRBV14 to TRBJ2-5, with D perhaps matching TRBD1 (5 bases). Deletions cut 4 bases from V and 5 bases from J, with 14 bases between. CDR1 and CDR2 from the germline V gene are SGHDN and FVKESK. The CDR3 totals 14 residues. The CDR3: CASSPRTLGETQYF. In DNA form, the CDR3 reads TGTGCCAGCAGCCCTCGGACACTGGGGGAGACCCAGTACTTC.

V and J are TRBV28 and TRBJ2-5; 10 nucleotides agree with TRBD1. The CDR3 length is 17 residues. V gave up 3 bases and J gave up 5 bases; unmatched junction bases: 12. Germline V gene sequence: CDR1 MDHEN, CDR2 SYDVKM. As DNA, the CDR3 is TGTGCCAGCAGTTTCCCCCGGGACAGGGGTTTAGGGGAGACCCAGTACTTC. Its translation: CASSFPRDRGLGETQYF.

CDR3 bases: TGCAGCGCCGACCCCAGGCCAAACACTGAAGCTTTCTTT. It specifies CSADPRPNTEAFF. The chain has TRBV29-1 and TRBJ1-1; unclear D gene. Trimming took off 7 bases at V and 2 bases at J, with 14 bases between the two ends. The CDR3 is 13 amino acids. The germline CDR1 and CDR2 sequences are SQVTM and ANQGSEA. Looking up the rest from reference TRBV29-1 and TRBJ1-1 gives the full variable domain: SAVISQKPSRDICQRGTSLTIQCQVDSQVTMMFWYRQQPGQSLTLIATANQGSEATYESGFVIDKFPISRPNLTFSTLTVSNMSPEDSSIYLCSADPRPNTEAFFGQGTRLTVV.

The DNA of the CDR3 is TGCGCCAGCAGCCCTGAGCCTGGAGGTACAGATACGCAGTATTTT. Protein sequence: CASSPEPGGTDTQYF. The V and J genes are TRBV5-1 and TRBJ2-3; possibly TRBD2 for D (5 bases). The V end was cut by 4 bases, the J end by 3 bases, with 15 bases between. The germline V gene has CDR1 SGHRS and CDR2 YFSETQ. This CDR3 is built from 15 residues.

The chain recombines TRBV6-6 with TRBJ2-7, with D perhaps TRBD2 (7 bases). V was trimmed by 5 bases and J by 3 bases, leaving 26 bases between them. The germline V gene has CDR1 MNHNY and CDR2 SVGAGI (reference sequence). The CDR3 covers 18 residues. CDR3: CASSHLWGGPLTNYEQYF. The DNA of the CDR3 is TGTGCCAGCAGTCACCTGTGGGGGGGGCCTTTAACGAACTACGAGCAGTACTTC.

CDR3 sequence reads: CASSFLRGPGELFF. The CDR3 coding sequence is TGCGCCAGCAGCTTCCTTAGGGGGCCCGGGGAGCTGTTTTTT. This chain joins TRBV5-1 and TRBJ2-2; 7 bases fit TRBD1. The CDR3 runs to 14 residues. The V segment lost 2 bases and the J segment 6 bases; nucleotides outside the gene matches: 4. Germline lookup yields CDR1 SGHRS and CDR2 YFSETQ.

This chain links TRBV19 with TRBJ1-1; 8 positions match TRBD1. CDR1 and CDR2 from the germline V gene are LNHDA and SQIVND (reference sequence). Trimming at V came to 5 bases and at J to 0 bases, leaving 5 bases not matched to a gene. CDR3 length: 15 amino acids. In DNA, the CDR3 is TGTGCCAGTAGTCTCGGGGACAGGATGAACACTGAAGCTTTCTTT. Its translation: CASSLGDRMNTEAFF.

This clone was counted once. The chain recombines TRBV19 with TRBJ1-5, with D possibly TRBD1 on 6 matching bases. This CDR3 region has 14 residues. Trimming removed 5 bases from V and 7 bases from J, with 15 bases in between. Looked up from germline, CDR1 is LNHDA and CDR2 is SQIVND (reference sequence). CDR3 DNA sequence: TGTGCCAGTAGTCCCTTAGGGGGGGGGCAGCCCCAGCATTTT. This translates into CASSPLGGGQPQHF.

The chain couples TRBV6-2 or TRBV6-3 to TRBJ1-2; D possibly corresponds to TRBD1 (5 bases). This CDR3 spans 16 amino acids. Deletions cut 6 bases from V and 4 bases from J, with 21 bases between. CDR1 MNHEY and CDR2 SVGEGT come from the germline V gene. As DNA, the CDR3 is TGTGCCAGCAGACCTTCGGGCGGAGGGGACTTCTATGGCTACACCTTC. Its translation is CASRPSGGGDFYGYTF.

The CDR3, as DNA: TGTGCCAGCAGCAGCTACGGACAGGGAGGTGGCTACACCTTC. Protein product: CASSSYGQGGGYTF. This chain connects TRBV7-9 to TRBJ1-2; 8 positions match TRBD1. Germline trimming cut 5 bases from V and 7 bases from J; bases unmatched to any gene: 9. Per the germline V gene, CDR1 is SEHNR and CDR2 is FQNEAQ (reference sequence). This CDR3 spans 14 amino acids.

This rearrangement joins TRBV10-1 to TRBJ1-6; TRBD1 aligns across 7 bases. After removal of 4 bases from V and 8 bases from J, the junction contained 2 bases not matched to a gene. Germline V gene lookup returns CDR1 WNHNN and CDR2 SYGVQD (reference sequence). The CDR3 has 13 residues. CDR3 DNA: TGCGCCAGCAGTGGGGACAGCTATTCACCCCTCCACTTT. Translated: CASSGDSYSPLHF.

This chain joins TRBV19 and TRBJ1-1; 12 bases are a match to TRBD1. Germline V gene sequence: CDR1 LNHDA, CDR2 SQIVND (reference sequence). The CDR3 length is 15 residues. V lost 9 bases, J lost 5 bases, and 10 bases stayed unmatched. DNA of the CDR3: TGTGCCAGCCGGGACAGGGGGCGAGTAAGGACTGAAGCTTTCTTT. Its protein is CASRDRGRVRTEAFF.